The rows below give T cell receptor beta chains drawn from one sample of a study of blood T cell repertoires in COVID-19. The protocol was immunoSEQ multiplex PCR, while the TCRdb copy is restricted to in-frame clones and leaves out a portion. The repertoire holds some 60,000 clones, with 90% as singletons. The sequenced sample was peripheral blood. The origin of the receptors is a man aged 60 to 69 with acute or convalescent COVID-19. Each CDR3 is given with its conserved first and last residue. Each record gives: V gene, D gene, CDR3 length, J gene, clone size, CDR3 protein, CDR3 DNA. The D gene is left open where the match is weak. A clone size is listed for some rows: how often the clone was seen (once, few, many), or a class if it is expanded.

TRBV7-8	TRBD1	18	TRBJ2-2	NA	CASSPRTGGIANTGELFF	TGTGCCAGCAGCCCACGGACAGGGGGGATCGCGAACACCGGGGAGCTGTTTTTT
TRBV29-1	NA	12	TRBJ1-1	NA	CSVVKGVDEAFF	TGCAGCGTTGTAAAGGGGGTGGATGAAGCTTTCTTT
TRBV6-5	NA	13	TRBJ2-5	NA	CASNRGGDETQYF	TGTGCCAGCAATCGGGGCGGGGATGAGACCCAGTACTTC
TRBV5-1	NA	12	TRBJ1-1	NA	CASSLSRGEAFF	TGCGCCAGCAGCTTAAGCAGGGGTGAAGCTTTCTTT
TRBV5-1	NA	14	TRBJ1-1	NA	CASSKQSMNTEAFF	TGCGCCAGCAGCAAACAGAGCATGAACACTGAAGCTTTCTTT
TRBV5-4	TRBD1	17	TRBJ2-7	NA	CASSSPWTGGTVWEQYF	TGTGCCAGCAGCTCGCCTTGGACAGGGGGGACCGTGTGGGAGCAGTACTTC
TRBV25-1	NA	13	TRBJ1-2	NA	CASSEQGYGGYTF	TGTGCCAGCAGTGAACAGGGTTACGGCGGCTACACCTTC
TRBV9	TRBD1	13	TRBJ2-7	once	CASSVGGGDEQYF	TGTGCCAGCAGCGTAGGAGGGGGCGACGAGCAGTACTTC
TRBV4-1	NA	15	TRBJ1-1	NA	CASSRNRDANTEAFF	TGCGCCAGCAGCCGGAACAGGGACGCAAACACTGAAGCTTTCTTT
TRBV6-1	NA	14	TRBJ2-2	once	CASSELQGNGELFF	TGTGCCAGCAGTGAGTTACAGGGAAACGGGGAGCTGTTTTTT
TRBV3-1/TRBV3-2	TRBD1	16	TRBJ2-3	NA	CASSPGQGAITDTQYF	TGTGCCAGCAGCCCTGGACAGGGGGCGATCACAGATACGCAGTATTTT
TRBV11-2	NA	13	TRBJ2-7	NA	CASSLTGPYEQYF	TGTGCCAGCAGCCTAACAGGGCCCTACGAGCAGTACTTC
TRBV12-5	NA	16	TRBJ1-6	NA	CASGLEQGSYNSPLHF	TGTGCTAGTGGTTTGGAACAGGGCTCCTATAATTCACCCCTCCACTTT
TRBV5-6	NA	14	TRBJ1-2	NA	CASSLGGRYSGYTF	TGTGCCAGCAGCTTGGGAGGGAGATATAGCGGCTACACCTTC
TRBV6-2/TRBV6-3	NA	14	TRBJ1-2	once	CASSPSGGGYGYTF	TGTGCCAGCAGTCCCAGCGGGGGTGGCTATGGCTACACCTTC
TRBV9	NA	17	TRBJ1-1	NA	CASSVGGEAPRDTEAFF	TGTGCCAGCAGCGTAGGAGGAGAGGCACCGAGGGACACTGAAGCTTTCTTT